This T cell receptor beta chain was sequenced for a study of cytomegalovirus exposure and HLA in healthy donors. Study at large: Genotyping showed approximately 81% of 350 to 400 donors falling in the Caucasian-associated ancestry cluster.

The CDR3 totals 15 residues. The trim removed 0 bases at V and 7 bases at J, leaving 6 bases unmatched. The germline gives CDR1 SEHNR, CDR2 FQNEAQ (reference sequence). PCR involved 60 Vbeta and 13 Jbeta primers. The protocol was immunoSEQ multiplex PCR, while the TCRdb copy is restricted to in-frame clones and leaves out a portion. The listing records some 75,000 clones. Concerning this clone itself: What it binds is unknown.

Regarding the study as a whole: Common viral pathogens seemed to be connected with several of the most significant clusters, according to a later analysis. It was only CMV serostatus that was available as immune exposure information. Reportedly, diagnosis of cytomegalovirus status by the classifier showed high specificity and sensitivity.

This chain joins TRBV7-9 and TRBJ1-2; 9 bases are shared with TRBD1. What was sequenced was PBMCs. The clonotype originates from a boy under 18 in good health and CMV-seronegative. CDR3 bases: TGTGCCAGCAGCTTAGCGAGTACAGGGGGCGGTGGCTACACCTTC. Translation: CASSLASTGGGGYTF.